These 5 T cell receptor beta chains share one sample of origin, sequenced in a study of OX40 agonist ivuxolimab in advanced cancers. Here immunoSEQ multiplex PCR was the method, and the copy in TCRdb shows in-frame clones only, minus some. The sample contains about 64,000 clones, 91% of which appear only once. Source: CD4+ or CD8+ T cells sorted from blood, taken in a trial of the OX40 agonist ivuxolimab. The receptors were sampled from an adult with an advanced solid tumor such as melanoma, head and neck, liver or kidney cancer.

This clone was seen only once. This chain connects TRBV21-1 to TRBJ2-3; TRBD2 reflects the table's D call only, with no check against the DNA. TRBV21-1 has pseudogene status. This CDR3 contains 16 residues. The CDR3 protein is CASSKKVGDWRPTQYF. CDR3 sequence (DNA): TGTGCCAGCAGCAAAAAAGTGGGGGACTGGCGCCCTACGCAGTATTTT.

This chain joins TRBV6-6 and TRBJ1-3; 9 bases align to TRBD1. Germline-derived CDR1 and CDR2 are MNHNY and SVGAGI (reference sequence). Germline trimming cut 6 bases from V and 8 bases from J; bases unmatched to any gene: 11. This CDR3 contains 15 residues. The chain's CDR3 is CASRNGQGTGDTIYF. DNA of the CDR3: TGTGCCAGCAGAAACGGACAGGGGACTGGGGACACCATATATTTT.

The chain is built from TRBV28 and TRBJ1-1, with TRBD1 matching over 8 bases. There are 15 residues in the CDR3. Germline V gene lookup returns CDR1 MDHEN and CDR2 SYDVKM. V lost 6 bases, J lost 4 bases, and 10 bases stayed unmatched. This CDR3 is CASSYSPTGGTEAFF. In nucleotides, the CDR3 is TGTGCCAGCAGCTACTCCCCCACAGGGGGCACTGAAGCTTTCTTT.

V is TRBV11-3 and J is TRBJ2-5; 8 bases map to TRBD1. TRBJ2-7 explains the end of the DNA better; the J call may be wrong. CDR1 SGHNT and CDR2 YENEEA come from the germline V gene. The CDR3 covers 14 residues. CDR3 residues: CASSRGAGGDEQYF. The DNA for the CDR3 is TGTGCCAGCAGCCGGGGTGCAGGGGGCGACGAGCAGTACTTC.

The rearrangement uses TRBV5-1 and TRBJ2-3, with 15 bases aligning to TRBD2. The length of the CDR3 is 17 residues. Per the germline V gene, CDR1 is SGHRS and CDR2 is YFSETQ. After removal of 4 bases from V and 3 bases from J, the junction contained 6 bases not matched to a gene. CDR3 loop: CASSTGLAGGHTDTQYF. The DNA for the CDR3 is TGCGCCAGCAGCACGGGACTAGCGGGAGGACATACAGATACGCAGTATTTT.